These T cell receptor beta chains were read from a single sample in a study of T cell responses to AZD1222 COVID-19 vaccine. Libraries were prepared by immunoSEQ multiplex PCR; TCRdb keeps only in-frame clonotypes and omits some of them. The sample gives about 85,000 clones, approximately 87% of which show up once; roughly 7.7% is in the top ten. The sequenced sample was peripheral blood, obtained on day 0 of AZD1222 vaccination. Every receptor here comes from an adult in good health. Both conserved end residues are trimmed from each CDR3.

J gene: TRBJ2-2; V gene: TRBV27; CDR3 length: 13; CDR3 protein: ASSLSIRVAGELF
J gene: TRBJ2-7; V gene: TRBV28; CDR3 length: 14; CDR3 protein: ASSEGLAVSGYEQY
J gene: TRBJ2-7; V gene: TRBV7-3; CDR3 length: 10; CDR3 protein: ASSFSSYEQY
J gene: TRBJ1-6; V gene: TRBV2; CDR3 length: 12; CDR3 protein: ASGPGGGNSPLH
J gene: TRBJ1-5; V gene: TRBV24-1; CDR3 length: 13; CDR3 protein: ATSEGQGDNQPQH
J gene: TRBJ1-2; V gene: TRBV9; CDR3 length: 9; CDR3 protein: ASSEGSSLT
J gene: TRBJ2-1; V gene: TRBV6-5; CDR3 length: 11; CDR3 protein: ASSYDTYNEQF
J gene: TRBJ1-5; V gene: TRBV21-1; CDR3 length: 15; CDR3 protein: ASSKLGQGVCNQPQH
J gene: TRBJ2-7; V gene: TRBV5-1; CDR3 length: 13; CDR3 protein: ASSLGATDSYEQY
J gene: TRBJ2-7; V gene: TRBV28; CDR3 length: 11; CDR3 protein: ASTPDGPYEQY
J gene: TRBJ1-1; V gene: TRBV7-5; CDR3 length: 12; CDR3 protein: ARSLGQEGTEAF
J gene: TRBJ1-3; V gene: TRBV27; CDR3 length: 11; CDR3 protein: ASSSQNGNTIY
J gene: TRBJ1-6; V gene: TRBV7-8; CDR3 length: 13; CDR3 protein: ASSSPTVAGSPLH
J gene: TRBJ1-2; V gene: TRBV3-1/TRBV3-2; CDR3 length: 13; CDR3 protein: ASSKIPGQGYGYT
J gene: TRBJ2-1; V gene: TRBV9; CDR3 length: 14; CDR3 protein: ASSPPAGGPGDEQF
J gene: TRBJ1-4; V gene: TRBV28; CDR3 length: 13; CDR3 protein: ASSSSGTGDEKLF
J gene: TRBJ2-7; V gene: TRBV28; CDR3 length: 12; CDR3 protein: ASSLGGNSYEQY
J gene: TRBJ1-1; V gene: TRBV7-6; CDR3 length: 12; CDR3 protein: ASSLEGGNTEAF
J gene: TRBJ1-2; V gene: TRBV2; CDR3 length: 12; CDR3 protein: ASGGPRSNYGYT
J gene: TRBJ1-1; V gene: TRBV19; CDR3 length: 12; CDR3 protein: ASTDRGRNTEAF
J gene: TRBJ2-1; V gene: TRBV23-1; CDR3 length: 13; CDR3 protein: ASSQPRDSHNEQF